Presented here are 30 T cell receptor beta chains from one specimen sequenced in a study of T cells after yellow fever vaccination. TCRdb analysed the 5' RACE reads with MiXCR anew, one entry per CDR3 protein. Among some 390,000 distinct CDR3 sequences listed, 6.2% were seen once. The sequences come from PBMCs, collected 5 days after the yellow fever booster vaccination. These receptors were obtained from a man younger than 45 who received the YFV17D yellow fever vaccine.

CDR3 region: CASSSVNGVEQYF. CDR3 sequence (DNA): TGCGCCAGCAGCTCCGTCAATGGCGTCGAGCAGTACTTC. The J gene is TRBJ2-7, the V gene TRBV5-1; D remains unclear. This CDR3 has 13 amino acids. Germline CDR1 and CDR2: SGHRS and YFSETQ. The germline V and J ends were trimmed by 3 bases and 6 bases, with 13 bases remaining between them.

The J gene is TRBJ2-1, the V gene TRBV18; 11 bases match TRBD2. V trimming: 2 bases; J trimming: 5 bases; junction bases outside the gene matches: 8. The CDR3 length is 17 residues. Germline-derived CDR1 and CDR2 are KGHSH and LQKENI. CDR3 nucleotides: TGTGCCAGCTCACCATCTGTGGGACTAGCGGCGAACAATGAGCAGTTCTTC. Translating it yields CASSPSVGLAANNEQFF.

This clonotype was recorded at least ten times. The V and J genes are TRBV6-1 and TRBJ1-3; D is ambiguous. V gave up 6 bases and J gave up 3 bases, with 12 bases separating them. Germline lookup yields CDR1 MNHNS and CDR2 SASEGT. The CDR3 spans 14 residues. In DNA form, the CDR3 reads TGTGCCAGCAGCCCCTTCTTGGGTGGAAACACCATATATTTT. It encodes CASSPFLGGNTIYF.

This clonotype was found a few times. The rearrangement joins TRBV10-2 to TRBJ2-5; no definite D call. There are 14 residues in the CDR3. Germline values: CDR1 WSHSY, CDR2 SAAADI. Trimming shortened V by 8 bases and J by 0 bases, and 13 bases separated the two germline ends. The DNA for the CDR3 is TGCGCCAGCCCAACTGGACGGTACCAAGAGACCCAGTACTTC. This encodes CASPTGRYQETQYF.

CDR3 nucleotide sequence: TGTGCCAGCTCACCAATTGCAGGAGGGAACACTGAAGCTTTCTTT. It translates to CASSPIAGGNTEAFF. The rearrangement uses TRBV18 and TRBJ1-1, with D unresolved. This CDR3 comprises 15 residues. Trimming took 2 bases from V and 1 from J, leaving 11 bases between them. Germline lookup yields CDR1 KGHSH and CDR2 LQKENI.

The table lists this clonotype with a few counts. The chain has TRBV11-2 and TRBJ2-3; 10 bases are shared with TRBD2. The germline gives CDR1 SGHAT, CDR2 FQNNGV. The V and J ends lost 5 bases and 1 base, in that order; junction bases with no gene match: 21. The length of the CDR3 is 21 residues. The CDR3 DNA is TGTGCCAGCAGCGCCGCTAATGGAGCGGGAGGGCCCACGGTGGGCACAGATACGCAGTATTTT. Translation gives CASSAANGAGGPTVGTDTQYF.

This clonotype has at least ten counts. The rearrangement joins TRBV5-5 to TRBJ2-3; possibly TRBD1 for D (6 bases). The CDR3 extends over 15 amino acids. The germline V gene encodes CDR1 SGHKS and CDR2 YYEKEE (reference sequence). V gave up 7 bases and J gave up 0 bases, with 15 bases separating them. The CDR3: CASDAGQTSTDTQYF. The CDR3 DNA is TGTGCCAGCGACGCCGGACAGACTAGCACAGATACGCAGTATTTT.

This clonotype was picked up many times. The rearrangement joins TRBV14 to TRBJ2-7; tentatively, D is TRBD1 (6 bases). Deletions cut 3 bases from V and 0 bases from J, with 15 bases between. The V gene's germline CDR1 is SGHDN and CDR2 FVKESK. This CDR3 contains 16 residues. CDR3 residues: CASSHDPGAPSYEQYF. The CDR3 bases are TGTGCCAGCAGCCATGACCCAGGGGCACCCTCCTACGAGCAGTACTTC.

This clonotype was counted at least ten times. The chain has TRBV10-3 and TRBJ2-1; D may be TRBD2 (5 bases). V was clipped by 8 bases and J by 10 bases, with 21 bases between them. The CDR3 runs to 14 residues. CDR1 and CDR2 (germline): ENHRY, SYGVKD. The CDR3 region is CAISIDRLAKEQFF. In DNA form, the CDR3 reads TGTGCCATCTCTATAGATAGGCTAGCAAAAGAGCAGTTCTTC.

This clonotype turned up a few times. This sequence joins TRBV20-1 and TRBJ2-5, with D perhaps TRBD2 (6 bases). Germline V lookup: CDR1 DFQATT, CDR2 SNEGSKA (reference sequence). The CDR3 is 15 residues long. V was trimmed by 2 bases and J by 4 bases, leaving 17 bases between them. CDR3 in amino acids: CSARIRRAGGETQYF. In DNA, the CDR3 is TGCAGTGCTAGAATTAGGAGGGCTGGAGGAGAGACCCAGTACTTC.

This clonotype came up many times. The J gene is TRBJ2-1, the V gene TRBV5-1; no clear D. V was shortened by 5 bases and J by 0 bases, with 12 bases between the two germline ends. This CDR3 spans 15 amino acids. The germline V gene has CDR1 SGHRS and CDR2 YFSETQ. The CDR3 loop reads CASRVTSISYNEQFF. CDR3 coding DNA: TGCGCCAGCAGGGTTACCTCGATCTCCTACAATGAGCAGTTCTTC.

This chain connects TRBV6-2 or TRBV6-3 to TRBJ2-1; 9 nucleotides match TRBD2. V was clipped by 7 bases and J by 2 bases; unmatched bases: 9. This CDR3 region has 16 residues. From germline, CDR1 is MNHEY and CDR2 SVGEGT. The CDR3: CASTNLAGVAYNEQFF. The CDR3 nucleotides are TGTGCCAGCACCAACTTAGCGGGAGTAGCCTACAATGAGCAGTTCTTC.

CDR3 amino acids: CATSDMGPTDTQYF. In DNA, the CDR3 is TGTGCCACCAGTGATATGGGACCCACGGATACGCAGTATTTT. The gene calls are TRBV24-1 and TRBJ2-3, with D perhaps TRBD1 or TRBD2 (5 bases each). The germline gives CDR1 KGHDR, CDR2 SFDVKD. V lost 3 bases and J lost 6, with 12 bases in between. This CDR3 has 14 residues.

There are many counts of this clonotype. This chain joins TRBV27 and TRBJ2-1, with TRBD1 matching over 10 bases. CDR1 is MNHEY, CDR2 SMNVEV, per germline (reference sequence). This CDR3 comprises 15 residues. The V and J ends lost 6 bases and 4 bases, in that order; junction bases with no gene match: 6. The CDR3 loop reads CASSATGQGYNEQFF. CDR3 coding DNA: TGTGCCAGCAGCGCAACGGGACAGGGGTACAATGAGCAGTTCTTC.

This clonotype was counted many times. The chain couples TRBV14 to TRBJ2-1, with D perhaps being TRBD1 or TRBD2 (5 bases each). V gave up 7 bases and J gave up 4 bases, with 14 bases separating them. The CDR3 contains 14 residues. Germline assignment: CDR1 SGHDN and CDR2 FVKESK. The CDR3 DNA is TGTGCCAGCAACCCGGCAGGGAGATACAATGAGCAGTTCTTC. It yields the protein CASNPAGRYNEQFF.

This clonotype occurred many times. The V call is TRBV10-1, the J call TRBJ2-7, with 8 bases that match TRBD1. The CDR3 is made up of 13 amino acids. V trimming: 8 bases; J trimming: 5 bases; junction bases outside the gene matches: 8. Germline CDR1 reads WNHNN; CDR2 reads SYGVQD (reference sequence). CDR3 region: CASRGDRTHEQYF. CDR3 DNA sequence: TGCGCCAGCCGCGGGGACAGGACTCACGAGCAGTACTTC.

This clonotype occurred a few times. The chain joins TRBV7-2 to TRBJ2-7; D might be TRBD1 (5 bases). V lost 4 bases and J 0 bases, leaving 13 bases between the germline ends. The CDR3 covers 15 residues. Germline CDR1 SGHTA, CDR2 FQGNSA. CDR3 sequence: CASSYKGQTSYEQYF. The CDR3 coding sequence is TGTGCCAGCAGCTATAAAGGACAAACCTCCTACGAGCAGTACTTC.

This clonotype occurred a few times. The gene calls are TRBV7-8 and TRBJ2-3, with D perhaps being TRBD1 or TRBD2 (6 bases each). This CDR3 contains 12 residues. V lost 5 bases, J lost 7 bases, and 10 bases lay in between. Germline V lookup: CDR1 SGHVS, CDR2 FQNEAQ. The CDR3 sequence: CASSPRGHTQYF. DNA of the CDR3: TGTGCCAGCAGCCCCCGGGGGCATACGCAGTATTTT.

Only a few counts were recorded for this clonotype. V is TRBV7-2 and J is TRBJ2-7; D is perhaps TRBD1 or TRBD2 (5 bases each). The V gene's germline CDR1 is SGHTA and CDR2 FQGNSA. The CDR3 is 13 amino acids. V was cut by 1 base and J by 6 bases, with 10 bases left in between. This chain's CDR3 is CASSLEPGREQYF. The CDR3 region has the DNA TGTGCCAGCAGCTTAGAACCGGGGCGCGAGCAGTACTTC.

This clonotype has only a few counts. CDR3 sequence reads: CSARPPGTSGSFEQFF. The CDR3 DNA is TGCAGTGCTAGACCCCCCGGGACTAGCGGGAGTTTTGAGCAGTTCTTC. The rearrangement links TRBV20-1 to TRBJ2-1; 14 bases map to TRBD2. J lost 9 bases, V lost 2 bases, and 9 bases had no gene match. CDR1 DFQATT and CDR2 SNEGSKA come from the germline V gene (reference sequence). The CDR3 consists of 16 residues.

This clonotype occurred many times. This chain joins TRBV4-3 and TRBJ2-5, with D uncertain. The CDR3 is 16 amino acids. V lost 5 bases, J lost 4 bases, and 20 bases lay in between. The germline V gene encodes CDR1 LGHNA and CDR2 YSLEER. The CDR3, as DNA: TGCGCCAGCAGCGCACGGAAGGTACGAGAGGTAGAGACCCAGTACTTC. Translating gives CASSARKVREVETQYF.

This clonotype was detected ten times or more. The chain recombines TRBV7-8 with TRBJ2-5, with D perhaps TRBD1 (5 bases). The CDR3 extends over 11 amino acids. Trimming pared 11 bases from V and 5 bases from J, leaving 12 bases between. CDR1 is SGHVS, CDR2 FQNEAQ, per germline. The CDR3 nucleotides read TGTGCCGGGGCGCAGTATGAGACCCAGTACTTC. Translating it yields CAGAQYETQYF.

This clonotype has ten or more counts. The rearrangement uses TRBV2 and TRBJ1-2; D is perhaps TRBD1 (5 bases). V shed 1 base and J shed 8 bases, with 14 bases lying between them. The CDR3 length is 14 residues. Per the germline V gene, CDR1 is SNHLY and CDR2 is FYNNEI. The CDR3 DNA sequence: TGTGCCAGCAGTGAAGTTTCCAGGGCAGGAGGCTACACCTTC. Translation gives CASSEVSRAGGYTF.

This clonotype came up many times. The chain links TRBV28 to TRBJ2-7; perhaps TRBD1 as D (5 bases). This CDR3 has 14 amino acids. V dropped 6 bases and J dropped 2 bases, with 14 bases sitting between them. CDR1 is MDHEN, CDR2 SYDVKM, per germline. The CDR3, as DNA: TGTGCCAGCAGCTGGGGCAGAGGCACCTACGAGCAGTACTTC. As protein: CASSWGRGTYEQYF.

This clonotype was seen repeatedly, ten times or more. J is TRBJ2-5 and V is TRBV28; no firm D call. V gave up 8 bases and J gave up 4 bases, with 20 bases separating them. This CDR3 has 15 residues. The germline V gene has CDR1 MDHEN and CDR2 SYDVKM. The CDR3 is CASLQRISFGETQYF. The CDR3 DNA follows: TGTGCCAGCCTCCAGAGGATTAGCTTTGGAGAGACCCAGTACTTC.

The chain carries TRBV12-3 or TRBV12-4 and TRBJ2-4; no reliable D call. The V and J ends lost 5 bases and 5 bases respectively, with 10 bases between them. The CDR3 spans 13 residues. The CDR3 DNA is TGTGCCAGCAGTAAGTCGACGGAAAACATTCAGTACTTC. Protein: CASSKSTENIQYF.

The chain is built from TRBV20-1 and TRBJ2-3; D is possibly TRBD2 (6 bases). Germline V CDR1 and CDR2: DFQATT, SNEGSKA (reference sequence). V shed 4 bases and J shed 5 bases, with 16 bases lying between them. The length of the CDR3 is 14 residues. The CDR3 sequence is CSATPGGPGDTQYF. CDR3 DNA: TGCAGTGCTACCCCCGGGGGACCCGGAGATACGCAGTATTTT.

Only a few counts were recorded for this clonotype. The chain is built from TRBV19 and TRBJ1-2; D remains ambiguous. This CDR3 has 14 residues. The V and J ends lost 2 bases and 5 bases respectively, with 12 bases between them. Germline values: CDR1 LNHDA, CDR2 SQIVND (reference sequence). The CDR3, as DNA: TGTGCCAGTAGTATATCGACGTCGGATTATGGCTACACCTTC. Protein product: CASSISTSDYGYTF.

This clonotype was seen ten or more times. The chain couples TRBV7-2 to TRBJ2-1; the D call may be TRBD1 or TRBD2 (5 bases each). CDR1 and CDR2 (germline): SGHTA, FQGNSA. The CDR3 loop spans 13 amino acids. V lost 3 bases to trimming and J lost 6 bases, with 9 bases between them. CDR3 coding DNA: TGTGCCAGCAGCTTGGGACCCTCCAATGAGCAGTTCTTC. This gives the protein CASSLGPSNEQFF.

This clonotype came up a few times. The genes are TRBV5-1 and TRBJ2-7; 7 bases match TRBD2. The CDR3 has 14 residues. The trim removed 0 bases at V and 4 bases at J, leaving 4 bases unmatched. CDR1 and CDR2 (germline): SGHRS, YFSETQ. The CDR3, as DNA: TGCGCCAGCAGCTTGGCCAGGGAGGGGTACGAGCAGTACTTC. It yields the protein CASSLAREGYEQYF.